These 4 T cell receptor beta chains share one sample of origin, sequenced in a study of T cells in Graves' hyperthyroidism and ophthalmopathy. Amplification targeted TCR beta CDR3 regions from RNA transcripts. HTBI primers were employed in a first-round RT-PCR of the TCR CDR3. TCRdb reprocessed the multiplex PCR reads with MiXCR, giving one entry per CDR3 protein. The sample lists hundreds of thousands of distinct CDR3 sequences; 15% to 20% were seen once. Specimen: blood. All receptors derive from a woman aged 30 to 39 with Graves' hyperthyroidism.

This clonotype appeared a few times. This chain connects TRBV9 to TRBJ2-2; D perhaps matches TRBD2 (6 bases). The CDR3 contains 14 residues. V was trimmed by 1 base and J by 6 bases, leaving 10 bases between them. Germline CDR1 and CDR2: SGDLS and YYNGEE. The CDR3 loop reads CASSVIGGAGELFF. The CDR3 DNA reads as TGTGCCAGCAGCGTAATCGGGGGTGCCGGGGAGCTGTTTTTT. Complete variable domain (other parts from reference TRBV9 and TRBJ2-2): DSGVTQTPKHLITATGQRVTLRCSPRSGDLSVYWYQQSLDQGLQFLIQYYNGEERAKGNILERFSAQQFPDLHSELNLSSLELGDSALYFCASSVIGGAGELFFGEGSRLTVL.

In this sample, this clonotype turned up a few times. V usage is TRBV6-1 and J usage is TRBJ1-1; unclear D gene. The CDR3 runs to 12 residues. Trimming removed 2 bases at V and 10 bases at J, with 11 bases between. Germline assignment: CDR1 MNHNS and CDR2 SASEGT. Here the CDR3 reads CASSERVGSAFF. CDR3 DNA: TGTGCCAGCAGTGAAAGGGTGGGGTCAGCTTTCTTT.

This clonotype was found a few times. The chain recombines TRBV5-1 with TRBJ2-1; D gene uncertain. V gave up 2 bases and J gave up 12 bases, with 15 bases separating them. Germline V lookup: CDR1 SGHRS, CDR2 YFSETQ. This CDR3 comprises 13 residues. Here the CDR3 DNA reads TGCGCCAGCAGCTTATCTTATACCCACCGGCAGTTCTTC. This sequence encodes CASSLSYTHRQFF.

The gene calls are TRBV28 and TRBJ2-4; 9 bases match TRBD2. The germline gives CDR1 MDHEN, CDR2 SYDVKM. The V segment lost 3 bases and the J segment 8 bases; nucleotides outside the gene matches: 8. The CDR3 extends over 15 amino acids. The CDR3 here is CASSFKRGAPDIQYF. CDR3 DNA sequence: TGTGCCAGCAGTTTCAAGCGGGGGGCGCCGGACATTCAGTACTTC.